These T cell receptor beta chains were read from a single sample in a study of patients and donors after allogeneic stem cell transplantation. Each CDR3 protein is one row after TCRdb ran MiXCR on the RT-PCR reads. Here the sample spans about 200,000 distinct CDR3 sequences, around 40% being singletons. Sequenced input: blood, either unsorted or a sorted T cell fraction (not recorded which). The receptor source for this set is a human donor who was either an allogeneic HSCT recipient or a stem cell or donor lymphocyte infusion donor (not recorded which). It is not recorded whose cells these are; they may come from a transplant donor. The CDR3 runs from the conserved cysteine through the conserved F or W. The D gene is left open where the match is weak. Clone size is stated in some rows and not others, as once, few, many or a class when expanded.

d_call,clone_size,j_call,v_call,cdr3_nt,cdr3_aa
TRBD2,NA,TRBJ2-1,TRBV5-1,TGTGCCAGCAGCCTGAGCGGGAGCTCCTACAATGAGCAGTTCTTC,CASSLSGSSYNEQFF
TRBD1,NA,TRBJ1-1,TRBV28,TGTGCCAGCAGTTTACTACCGGGACAGGGACCGGTTGAAGCTTTCTTT,CASSLLPGQGPVEAFF
NA,few,TRBJ1-2,TRBV4-1,TGCGCCAGCAGCCAAGATTCCTTGGGAAACTATGGCTACACCTTC,CASSQDSLGNYGYTF
NA,NA,TRBJ1-1,TRBV5-5,TGTGCCAGCAGCTTGTACAGGGTGGACACTGAAGCTTTCTTT,CASSLYRVDTEAFF
NA,once,TRBJ1-5,TRBV21-1,TGTGCCAGCAGCAAATGTGATTTCCGCTACGTGGGCAATCAGCCCCAGCATTTT,CASSKCDFRYVGNQPQHF
TRBD1,NA,TRBJ2-5,TRBV4-3,TGCGCCAGCAGCCAGGAGCCTCAGGGGGAACGCACCCAGTACTTC,CASSQEPQGERTQYF
NA,NA,TRBJ2-5,TRBV7-9,TGTGCCAGCAGCAAAAAACTGGCGCGGGAGACCCAGTACTTC,CASSKKLARETQYF
NA,NA,TRBJ1-5,TRBV20-1,TGCAGTGCCCCGGACAGCCGCAATCAGCCCCAGCATTTT,CSAPDSRNQPQHF
NA,few,TRBJ1-1,TRBV7-6,TGTGCCAGCAGGGAAGTACGCCGGGACATAAAGGGGACTGAAGCTTTCTTT,CASREVRRDIKGTEAFF
TRBD1,NA,TRBJ2-4,TRBV19,TGTGCCAGTGAATTCAGGGGGTCCAAAAACATTCAGTACTTC,CASEFRGSKNIQYF
NA,NA,TRBJ1-5,TRBV6-6,TGTGCCAGCAGTGTAGGGGATCAGCCCCAGCATTTT,CASSVGDQPQHF
NA,NA,TRBJ2-4,TRBV7-2,TGTGCCAGCAGCTTAGGAGGGTTGGGCAAAAACATTCAGTACTTC,CASSLGGLGKNIQYF
NA,NA,TRBJ2-2,TRBV2,TGTGCCAGCAGTGATCTGGCAGGGCTAAACACCGGGGAGCTGTTTTTT,CASSDLAGLNTGELFF
TRBD1,medium-sized,TRBJ1-5,TRBV6-5,TGTGCCAGCTCTTCGGGTCGTGGGGACAGGGGGAATCAGCCCCAGCATTTT,CASSSGRGDRGNQPQHF
NA,NA,TRBJ2-2,TRBV3-1,TGTGCCAGCAGCCTGTCCTCACTAGGTACCGGGGAGCTGTTTTTT,CASSLSSLGTGELFF
TRBD1,NA,TRBJ1-3,TRBV5-5,TGTGCCAGCAGTTCGGGACAGGTCTCTGGAAACACCATATATTTT,CASSSGQVSGNTIYF
TRBD2,NA,TRBJ2-7,TRBV12-3/TRBV12-4,TGTGCCAGCAGTTGGACTAGCGGTCCCTACGAGCAGTACTTC,CASSWTSGPYEQYF
TRBD1,few,TRBJ2-7,TRBV12-3/TRBV12-4,TGTGCCAGCAGTCCAGGGACAGGGAAAGGCTACGAGCAGTACTTC,CASSPGTGKGYEQYF
NA,NA,TRBJ1-5,TRBV12-3/TRBV12-4,TGTGCCAGCAGTTCGACGGTGGAAGTGGAGCCCCAGCATTTT,CASSSTVEVEPQHF
NA,NA,TRBJ2-7,TRBV7-9,TGTGCCAGCAGCTCACAGGGCCACGAGCAGTACTTC,CASSSQGHEQYF
TRBD1,NA,TRBJ2-5,TRBV4-1,TGCGCCAGCAGCCAAAGACGACAGGGCTATCAAGAGACCCAGTACTTC,CASSQRRQGYQETQYF
NA,NA,TRBJ2-7,TRBV27,TGTGCCAGCAGTCGGGCAGTTCCCCCCTACGAGCAGTACTTC,CASSRAVPPYEQYF
TRBD2,NA,TRBJ2-2,TRBV20-1,TGCAGTGCTAGTCCTACGCGGGGGGCCACCGGGGAGCTGTTTTTT,CSASPTRGATGELFF
TRBD1,NA,TRBJ1-1,TRBV7-2,TGTGCCAGCAGCTTCCACGGACAGGTTTTAACTGAAGCTTTCTTT,CASSFHGQVLTEAFF
NA,NA,TRBJ1-6,TRBV6-5,TGTGCCAGCAGTTACTCAGGGGGGATGAGGAATTCACCCCTCCACTTT,CASSYSGGMRNSPLHF
NA,NA,TRBJ2-5,TRBV7-9,TGTGCCAGCAGCTTAGTAGGGTTAGAGACCCAGTACTTC,CASSLVGLETQYF
NA,NA,TRBJ2-1,TRBV24-1,TGTGCCACCAGTGAGGAGGGCACAGGGTCGGGTGAGCAGTTCTTC,CATSEEGTGSGEQFF
NA,NA,TRBJ1-4,TRBV5-1,TGCGCCAGCAGCTTGAGGCCCCCTGAGGGAGGAGGGGAAAAACTGTTTTTT,CASSLRPPEGGGEKLFF
TRBD1,many,TRBJ2-7,TRBV9,TGTGCCAGCAGCGTAGACAGGGGACCATCCTACGAGCAGTACTTC,CASSVDRGPSYEQYF
NA,few,TRBJ2-4,TRBV28,TGTGCCAGCAGAAAGACAACAATAGCCAAAAACATTCAGTACTTC,CASRKTTIAKNIQYF
TRBD1,few,TRBJ1-2,TRBV5-1,TGCGCCAGCAGACTCGACAGGGCGGGTGGCTACACCTTC,CASRLDRAGGYTF
NA,NA,TRBJ1-1,TRBV10-3,TGTGCCACTGCTGAGTGGGAGGTTAAGACTGAAGCTTTCTTT,CATAEWEVKTEAFF